This T cell receptor (beta chain) was found in a study of regulatory T cells in long-lasting Graves disease. TCR beta libraries were built with iRepertoire HTBI primers and Arm-PCR of CDR3 regions. Using its own MiXCR run on the multiplex PCR reads, TCRdb lists one record per CDR3 protein. The table lists about 450,000 distinct CDR3 sequences, about 15% of them singletons. V lost 7 bases, J lost 1 base, and 14 bases lay in between. Germline V gene sequence: CDR1 MDHEN, CDR2 SYDVKM. The CDR3 runs to 15 residues. Time point reported: newly diagnosed GD, antithyroid drugs for less than 3 months. There was RNA extracted from PBMCs, and the TCR library was made from it. Into tubes containing EDTA, approximately 9 milliliters of peripheral blood were drawn. This clonotype was counted only a few times. Another study also made use of these data, one on T cells in Graves' hyperthyroidism and ophthalmopathy. This second study notes: Pregnant or lactating patients were excluded, as were those with uncontrolled infection or other autoimmune disease.

The material was peripheral blood mononuclear cells (PBMCs), obtained at new diagnosis, from a patient treated with antithyroid drugs. The sequence was collected from a woman aged 45 to 65 with Graves disease. The J gene is TRBJ2-4, the V gene TRBV28, with D unresolved. CDR3 region: CASKDAASAKNIQYF. DNA of the CDR3: TGTGCCAGCAAAGATGCGGCCTCGGCCAAAAACATTCAGTACTTC.